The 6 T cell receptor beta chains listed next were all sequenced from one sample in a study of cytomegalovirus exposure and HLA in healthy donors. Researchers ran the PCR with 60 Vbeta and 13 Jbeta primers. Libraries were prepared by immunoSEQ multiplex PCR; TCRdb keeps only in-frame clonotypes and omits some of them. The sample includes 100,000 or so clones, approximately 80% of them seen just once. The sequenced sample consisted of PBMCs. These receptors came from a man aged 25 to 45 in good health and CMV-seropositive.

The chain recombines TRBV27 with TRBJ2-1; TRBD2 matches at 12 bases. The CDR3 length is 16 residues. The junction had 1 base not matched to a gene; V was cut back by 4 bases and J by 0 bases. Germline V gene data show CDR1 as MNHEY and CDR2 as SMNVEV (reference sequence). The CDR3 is CASSWGLAGSYNEQFF. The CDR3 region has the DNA TGTGCCAGCAGTTGGGGACTAGCGGGCTCCTACAATGAGCAGTTCTTC.

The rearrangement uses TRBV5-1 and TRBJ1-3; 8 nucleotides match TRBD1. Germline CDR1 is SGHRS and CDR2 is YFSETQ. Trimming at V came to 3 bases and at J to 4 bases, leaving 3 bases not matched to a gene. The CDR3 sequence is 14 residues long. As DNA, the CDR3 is TGCGCCAGCAGCTCGGACAGGGCAGGAAACACCATATATTTT. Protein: CASSSDRAGNTIYF.

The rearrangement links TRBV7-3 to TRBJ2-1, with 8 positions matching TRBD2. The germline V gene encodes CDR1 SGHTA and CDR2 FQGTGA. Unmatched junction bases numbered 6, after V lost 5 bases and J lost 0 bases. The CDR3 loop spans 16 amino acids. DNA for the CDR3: TGTGCCAGCAGCACAGGAAGCGGGAGCTCCTACAATGAGCAGTTCTTC. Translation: CASSTGSGSSYNEQFF.

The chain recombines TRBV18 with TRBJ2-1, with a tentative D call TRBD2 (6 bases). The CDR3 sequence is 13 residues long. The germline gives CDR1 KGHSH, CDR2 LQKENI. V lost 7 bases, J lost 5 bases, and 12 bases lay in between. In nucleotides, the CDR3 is TGTGCCAGCTTCGGGACTCTCGACAATGAGCAGTTCTTC. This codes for CASFGTLDNEQFF.

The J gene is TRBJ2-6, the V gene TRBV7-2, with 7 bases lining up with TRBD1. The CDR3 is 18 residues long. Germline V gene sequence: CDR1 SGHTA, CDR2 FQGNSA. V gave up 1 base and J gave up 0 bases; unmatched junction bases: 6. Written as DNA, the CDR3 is TGTGCCAGCAGCTTAGTGGGGACAGTTAGCTCTGGGGCCAACGTCCTGACTTTC. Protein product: CASSLVGTVSSGANVLTF.

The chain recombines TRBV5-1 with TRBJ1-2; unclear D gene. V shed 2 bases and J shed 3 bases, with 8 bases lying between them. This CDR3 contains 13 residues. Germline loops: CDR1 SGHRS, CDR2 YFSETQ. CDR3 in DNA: TGCGCCAGCAGCTTCGCGGGAGACTATGGCTACACCTTC. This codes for CASSFAGDYGYTF.